The clone carrying this T cell receptor beta chain was found a few times. Its antigen is unknown. The sample is drawn from a study of T cell repertoires in cytomegalovirus infection. This CDR3 is 11 amino acids long. Germline CDR1 SNHLY, CDR2 FYNNEI. The V gene lost 8 bases and the J gene lost 14 bases, with 15 bases spanning the gap. A single record per CDR3 protein comes from TCRdb applying MiXCR to the reads. Of roughly 110,000 distinct CDR3 sequences listed, about 30% are singletons. The sample in question was CD8+ T cells from cultured PBMCs, obtained from culture after CMV antigen stimulation. The chain has TRBV2 and TRBJ2-2; no clear D. The TCR comes from a human donor in good health (CMV status not recorded). Some clones in this sample may be carry-over from other donors' samples. The CDR3 loop reads CASGPPPGLFF. The CDR3 DNA is TGTGCCAGCGGACCACCTCCGGGTCTGTTTTTT. Together with reference TRBV2 and TRBJ2-2, the CDR3 gives the full variable domain: EPEVTQTPSHQVTQMGQEVILRCVPISNHLYFYWYRQILGQKVEFLVSFYNNEISEKSEIFDDQFSVERPDGSNFTLKIRSTKLEDSAMYFCASGPPPGLFFGEGSRLTVL.